The 25 T cell receptor beta chains given below trace back to one sample, sequenced in a study of blood T cell repertoires in COVID-19. Method: immunoSEQ multiplex PCR; TCRdb's copy keeps in-frame clones and lacks some. The sample comprises around 150,000 clones, 84% of which are singletons, and approximately 9.5% rests with the top ten. Sequencing was performed on peripheral blood. These receptors were obtained from an elderly woman in a cohort sampled during active or convalescent COVID-19.

This chain links TRBV4-1 with TRBJ1-6; 8 nucleotides match TRBD1. CDR1 and CDR2 from the germline V gene are MGHRA and YSYEKL. With V trimmed by 2 bases and J by 3 bases, 3 bases remained unmatched. CDR3 size: 16 residues. The CDR3 nucleotides are TGCGCCAGCAGCCAAACAGACAGGGGCTATAATTCACCCCTCCACTTT. Translation gives CASSQTDRGYNSPLHF.

This chain uses TRBV5-6 with TRBJ1-6; unclear D gene. V was clipped by 0 bases and J by 5 bases, with 12 bases between them. The CDR3 is made up of 16 amino acids. Germline CDR1 SGHDT, CDR2 YYEEEE. The CDR3 region has the DNA TGTGCCAGCAGCTTGGCGGGCGGGGTAAATAATTCACCCCTCCACTTT. This codes for CASSLAGGVNNSPLHF.

The chain has TRBV5-4 and TRBJ1-4; 9 bases align to TRBD1. Germline values: CDR1 SGHNT, CDR2 YYREEE (reference sequence). The CDR3 totals 14 residues. Trimming removed 4 bases from V and 7 bases from J; junction bases left unmatched: 5. CDR3 residues: CASSMDRGGEKLFF. The CDR3 DNA follows: TGTGCCAGCAGCATGGACAGGGGTGGTGAAAAACTGTTTTTT.

This chain uses TRBV29-1 with TRBJ2-1; the D gene is possibly TRBD2 (7 bases). Germline V gene lookup returns CDR1 SQVTM and CDR2 ANQGSEA. The germline V and J ends were trimmed by 0 bases and 2 bases, with 14 bases remaining between them. This CDR3 is 16 amino acids long. This CDR3 is CSVEDPRGGTYNEQFF. CDR3 DNA sequence: TGCAGCGTTGAAGACCCTAGGGGGGGTACCTACAATGAGCAGTTCTTC.

V is TRBV9 and J is TRBJ1-2; 12 bases match TRBD1. Trimming removed 2 bases from V and 7 bases from J; junction bases left unmatched: 9. The CDR3 covers 16 residues. CDR1 SGDLS and CDR2 YYNGEE come from the germline V gene. The CDR3 nucleotides read TGTGCCAGCAGCGTCGGGACAGGGGGCGAGTTCGGTGGCTACACCTTC. It codes for CASSVGTGGEFGGYTF.

This clone has a single count. V is TRBV6-5 and J is TRBJ2-5, with D possibly matching TRBD2 (5 bases). CDR1 and CDR2 from the germline V gene are MNHEY and SVGAGI. The CDR3 has 15 amino acids. V was clipped by 5 bases and J by 5 bases, with 18 bases between them. The CDR3 region has the DNA TGTGCCAGCAGTCCTACGATTCTAAGAGGGGAGACCCAGTACTTC. Translation: CASSPTILRGETQYF.

Comment on this clone: Other DNA sequences of this sample code for an identical CDR3. The chain carries TRBV9 and TRBJ2-1; D gene ambiguous. Trimming pared 0 bases from V and 0 bases from J, leaving 7 bases between. The V gene's germline CDR1 is SGDLS and CDR2 YYNGEE. CDR3 size: 15 residues. In nucleotides, the CDR3 is TGTGCCAGCAGCGTAGGGGCGAGCTCCTACAATGAGCAGTTCTTC. Protein sequence: CASSVGASSYNEQFF.

The chain combines TRBV7-8 with TRBJ1-2; TRBD1 might be the D (6 bases). Germline CDR1 reads SGHVS; CDR2 reads FQNEAQ. V was shortened by 4 bases and J by 7 bases, with 19 bases between the two germline ends. The CDR3 sequence is 15 residues long. CDR3: CASSYINARGLGYTF. Here the CDR3 DNA reads TGTGCCAGCAGCTACATAAACGCCAGGGGCCTTGGCTACACCTTC.

The CDR3 protein is CAISTGGAYNEQFF. In DNA, the CDR3 is TGTGCCATCAGTACCGGGGGGGCCTACAATGAGCAGTTCTTC. The rearrangement links TRBV10-3 to TRBJ2-1, with 8 bases matching TRBD2. The V gene's germline CDR1 is ENHRY and CDR2 SYGVKD. V shed 5 bases and J 2 bases; nucleotides not matched to a gene: 2. The CDR3 has 14 residues.

The rearrangement joins TRBV6-4 to TRBJ1-2, with 10 positions matching TRBD1. With V trimmed by 0 bases and J by 4 bases, 17 bases remained unmatched. The CDR3 has 20 residues. CDR1 is MRHNA, CDR2 SNTAGT, per germline. This chain's CDR3 is CASSDSTRPRDRGRGYGYTF. The CDR3 nucleotides read TGTGCCAGCAGTGACTCTACCCGTCCCCGAGACAGGGGGCGGGGCTATGGCTACACCTTC.

The chain carries TRBV28 and TRBJ1-1; D call uncertain. The CDR3 is 14 amino acids. Deletions cut 1 base from V and 3 bases from J, with 9 bases between. The germline gives CDR1 MDHEN, CDR2 SYDVKM. CDR3 in amino acids: CASSLLREDTEAFF. As DNA, the CDR3 is TGTGCCAGCAGTTTATTAAGGGAGGACACTGAAGCTTTCTTT.

The CDR3 loop reads CSVEQTNEKLFF. In nucleotides, the CDR3 is TGCAGCGTTGAACAGACTAATGAAAAACTGTTTTTT. V usage is TRBV29-1 and J usage is TRBJ1-4; D is uncertain. The V gene's germline CDR1 is SQVTM and CDR2 ANQGSEA. This CDR3 has 12 amino acids. V lost 2 bases and J 2 bases, leaving 3 bases between the germline ends.

The CDR3 here is CASKGQNQETQYF. DNA for the CDR3: TGTGCCAGTAAGGGACAGAACCAAGAGACCCAGTACTTC. The chain joins TRBV4-2 to TRBJ2-5, with TRBD1 identical over 7 bases. Losses at the gene ends were 9 bases for V and 0 bases for J; bases not matched to a gene: 4. Per germline, CDR1 LGHNA and CDR2 YNFKEQ. This CDR3 contains 13 residues.

The CDR3 loop reads CASSYSKLAGQIQETQYF. Here the CDR3 DNA reads TGTGCCAGCAGTTACTCGAAGCTAGCGGGGCAAATCCAAGAGACCCAGTACTTC. The chain carries TRBV6-2 or TRBV6-3 and TRBJ2-5, with 9 bases fitting TRBD2. J gave up 1 base and V 0 bases, and 9 bases lay outside the gene matches. The CDR3 is 18 amino acids. Germline V CDR1 and CDR2: MNHEY, SVGEGT.

DNA of the CDR3: TGTGCTAGTGCCCCCACATTTGAGACCCAGTACTTC. Translating it yields CASAPTFETQYF. The rearrangement joins TRBV12-5 to TRBJ2-5; D unclear. Looked up from germline, CDR1 is LGHNT and CDR2 is FRNRAP. V gave up 7 bases and J gave up 5 bases, with 11 bases separating them. The CDR3 length is 12 residues. Using reference TRBV12-5 and TRBJ2-5 for the parts outside the CDR3, the full variable domain is DARVTQTPRHKVTEMGQEVTMRCQPILGHNTVFWYRQTMMQGLELLAYFRNRAPLDDSGMPKDRFSAEMPDATLATLKIQPSEPRDSAVYFCASAPTFETQYFGPGTRLLVL.

The chain recombines TRBV12-5 with TRBJ1-3; D is ambiguous. Per the germline V gene, CDR1 is LGHNT and CDR2 is FRNRAP. V lost 5 bases, J lost 1 base, and 3 bases lay in between. The CDR3 has 12 amino acids. CDR3 loop: CASGQSGNTIYF. Written as DNA, the CDR3 is TGTGCTAGTGGTCAATCTGGAAACACCATATATTTT.

V is TRBV7-2 and J is TRBJ1-1; tentative D call: TRBD1 (5 bases). V lost 1 base and J lost 0, with 9 bases in between. The CDR3 runs 15 residues. CDR1 is SGHTA, CDR2 FQGNSA, per germline. The CDR3 reads CASSLGGLMNTEAFF. The CDR3 nucleotides read TGTGCCAGCAGCTTAGGGGGACTCATGAACACTGAAGCTTTCTTT.

The rearrangement joins TRBV7-2 to TRBJ2-3; 13 bases line up with TRBD2. The CDR3 is 14 residues long. The junction had 2 bases not matched to a gene; V was cut back by 5 bases and J by 6 bases. The germline V gene encodes CDR1 SGHTA and CDR2 FQGNSA. The CDR3 sequence: CASSKLAGGDTQYF. The CDR3 nucleotides are TGTGCCAGCAGCAAACTAGCGGGGGGGGATACGCAGTATTTT.

The chain has TRBV7-6 and TRBJ1-1; D is perhaps TRBD1 (6 bases). V lost 3 bases to trimming and J lost 5 bases, with 16 bases between them. This CDR3 region has 15 residues. Germline CDR1 SGHVS, CDR2 FNYEAQ. This CDR3 is CASSFGSRGRTEAFF. The CDR3 DNA reads as TGTGCCAGCAGCTTTGGTAGCAGGGGCAGGACTGAAGCTTTCTTT.

The chain employs TRBV7-6 and TRBJ2-2, with D hard to call. V was pared by 2 bases and J by 1 base, with 11 bases between. From germline, CDR1 is SGHVS and CDR2 FNYEAQ. There are 16 residues in the CDR3. Here the CDR3 reads CASSLRVVGNTGELFF. In nucleotides, the CDR3 is TGTGCCAGCAGCTTACGGGTTGTAGGGAACACCGGGGAGCTGTTTTTT.

V and J are TRBV24-1 and TRBJ2-1; D gene uncertain. This CDR3 spans 14 amino acids. Trimming took 1 base from V and 4 from J, leaving 7 bases between them. The V gene's germline CDR1 is KGHDR and CDR2 SFDVKD. The CDR3, as DNA: TGTGCCACCAGTGATTTTGGCCAGTACAATGAGCAGTTCTTC. Its protein product is CATSDFGQYNEQFF.

The CDR3: CASSELPDYSNQPQHF. DNA of the CDR3: TGTGCCAGCAGTGAACTTCCGGACTATAGCAATCAGCCCCAGCATTTT. This sequence joins TRBV6-1 and TRBJ1-5; D unresolved. From germline, CDR1 is MNHNS and CDR2 SASEGT. Trimming stripped 2 bases from V and 0 bases from J, with 11 bases between. The CDR3 extends over 16 amino acids.

The genes are TRBV18 and TRBJ2-3, with D possibly being TRBD1 (6 bases). The CDR3 length is 15 residues. Germline V gene lookup returns CDR1 KGHSH and CDR2 LQKENI. V was cut by 1 base and J by 1 base, with 9 bases left in between. CDR3 sequence (DNA): TGTGCCAGCTCACCACTACAGGGTGGCACAGATACGCAGTATTTT. Protein sequence: CASSPLQGGTDTQYF. Complete variable domain (other parts from reference TRBV18 and TRBJ2-3): NAGVMQNPRHLVRRRGQEARLRCSPMKGHSHVYWYRQLPEEGLKFMVYLQKENIIDESGMPKERFSAEFPKEGPSILRIQQVVRGDSAAYFCASSPLQGGTDTQYFGPGTRLTVL.

The chain combines TRBV15 with TRBJ1-4, with 8 bases aligning to TRBD1. This CDR3 region has 17 residues. With 3 bases clipped from V and 0 bases from J, the junction kept 6 bases outside the gene matches. The V gene's germline CDR1 is LNHNV and CDR2 YYDKDF (reference sequence). In DNA, the CDR3 is TGTGCCACCAGCAGGAGGTTGACAGGGGCAACTAATGAAAAACTGTTTTTT. Protein product: CATSRRLTGATNEKLFF. The variable domain in full, completed from reference TRBV15 and TRBJ1-4, reads DAMVIQNPRYQVTQFGKPVTLSCSQTLNHNVMYWYQQKSSQAPKLLFHYYDKDFNNEADTPDNFQSRRPNTSFCFLDIRSPGLGDTAMYLCATSRRLTGATNEKLFFGSGTQLSVL.

The rearrangement joins TRBV6-6 to TRBJ1-6, with D hard to call. CDR1 and CDR2 from the germline V gene are MNHNY and SVGAGI (reference sequence). Trimming cost V 2 bases and J 0 bases, with 5 bases left between them. The CDR3 is 15 amino acids. The DNA for the CDR3 is TGTGCCAGCAGTTACGAGAGCTCCTATAATTCACCCCTCCACTTT. This gives the protein CASSYESSYNSPLHF.